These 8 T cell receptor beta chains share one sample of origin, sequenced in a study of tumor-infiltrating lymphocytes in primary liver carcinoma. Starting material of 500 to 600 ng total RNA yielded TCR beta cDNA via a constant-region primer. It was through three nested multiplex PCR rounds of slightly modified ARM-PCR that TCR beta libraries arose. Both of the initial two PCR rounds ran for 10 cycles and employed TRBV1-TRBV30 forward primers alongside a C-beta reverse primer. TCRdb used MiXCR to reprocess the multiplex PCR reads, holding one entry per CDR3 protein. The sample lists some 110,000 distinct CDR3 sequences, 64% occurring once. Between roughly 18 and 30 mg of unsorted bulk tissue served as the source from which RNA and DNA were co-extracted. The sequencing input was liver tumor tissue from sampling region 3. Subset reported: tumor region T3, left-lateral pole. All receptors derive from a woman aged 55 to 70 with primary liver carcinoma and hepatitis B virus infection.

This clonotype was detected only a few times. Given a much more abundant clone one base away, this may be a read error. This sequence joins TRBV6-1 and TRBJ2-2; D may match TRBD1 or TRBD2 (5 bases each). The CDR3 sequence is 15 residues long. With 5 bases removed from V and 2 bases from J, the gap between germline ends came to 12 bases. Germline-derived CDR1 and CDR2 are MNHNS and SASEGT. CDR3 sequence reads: CASSWGPTNTGELFF. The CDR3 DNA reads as TGTGCCAGCAGTTGGGGACCGACCAACACCGGGGAGCTGTTTTTT.

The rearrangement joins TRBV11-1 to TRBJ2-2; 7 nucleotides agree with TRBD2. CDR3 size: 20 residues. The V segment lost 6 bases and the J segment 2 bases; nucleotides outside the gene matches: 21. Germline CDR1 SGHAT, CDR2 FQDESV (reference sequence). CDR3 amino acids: CASRPTPGASGSTNTGELFF. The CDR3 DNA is TGTGCCAGCAGGCCAACCCCCGGGGCTAGCGGCAGTACAAACACCGGGGAGCTGTTTTTT.

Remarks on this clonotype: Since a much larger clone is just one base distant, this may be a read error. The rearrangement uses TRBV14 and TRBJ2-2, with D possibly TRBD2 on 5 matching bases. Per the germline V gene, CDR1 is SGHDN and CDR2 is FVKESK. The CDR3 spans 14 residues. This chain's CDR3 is CASSQLRNTGKLFF. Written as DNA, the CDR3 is TGTGCCAGCAGCCAACTCCGGAACACCGGGAAGCTGTTTTTT.

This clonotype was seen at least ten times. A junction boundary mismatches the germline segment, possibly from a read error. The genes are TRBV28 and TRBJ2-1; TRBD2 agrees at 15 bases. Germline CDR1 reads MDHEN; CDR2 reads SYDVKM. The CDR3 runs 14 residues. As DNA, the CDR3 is TGTGCCAGCAGTTTCGGACTAGCGGGAGGGCCGATGGGCTTC. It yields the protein CASSFGLAGGPMGF.

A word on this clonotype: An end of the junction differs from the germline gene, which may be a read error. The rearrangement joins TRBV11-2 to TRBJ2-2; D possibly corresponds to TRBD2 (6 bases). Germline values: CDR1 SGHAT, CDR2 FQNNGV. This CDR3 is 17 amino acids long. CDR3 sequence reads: CTSSPVGMGLVTGELFF. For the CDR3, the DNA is TGTACCAGCAGTCCAGTAGGCATGGGACTTGTCACCGGGGAGCTGTTTTTT.

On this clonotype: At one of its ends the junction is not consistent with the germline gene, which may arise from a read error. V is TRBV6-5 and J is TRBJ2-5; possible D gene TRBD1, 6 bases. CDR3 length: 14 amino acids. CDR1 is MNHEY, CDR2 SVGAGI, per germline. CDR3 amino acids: CANRDTRRQETRYF. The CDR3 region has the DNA TGTGCCAACAGGGATACTAGACGTCAAGAGACCCGGTACTTC.

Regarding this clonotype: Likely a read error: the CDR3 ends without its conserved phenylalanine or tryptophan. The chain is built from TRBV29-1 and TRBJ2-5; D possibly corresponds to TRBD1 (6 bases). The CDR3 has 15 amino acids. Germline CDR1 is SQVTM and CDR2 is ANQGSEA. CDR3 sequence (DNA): TGCAGCGTTGAAGGCCCGACAGGATCCATTGAGATCCAGTACTAC. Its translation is CSVEGPTGSIEIQYY.

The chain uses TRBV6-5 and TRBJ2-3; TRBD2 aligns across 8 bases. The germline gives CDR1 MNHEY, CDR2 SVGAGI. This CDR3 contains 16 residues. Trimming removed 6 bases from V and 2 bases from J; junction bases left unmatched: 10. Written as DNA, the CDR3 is TGTGCCAGCAGCGGTGCCAGACTAGCGACCACAGATACGCAGTATTTT. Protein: CASSGARLATTDTQYF.